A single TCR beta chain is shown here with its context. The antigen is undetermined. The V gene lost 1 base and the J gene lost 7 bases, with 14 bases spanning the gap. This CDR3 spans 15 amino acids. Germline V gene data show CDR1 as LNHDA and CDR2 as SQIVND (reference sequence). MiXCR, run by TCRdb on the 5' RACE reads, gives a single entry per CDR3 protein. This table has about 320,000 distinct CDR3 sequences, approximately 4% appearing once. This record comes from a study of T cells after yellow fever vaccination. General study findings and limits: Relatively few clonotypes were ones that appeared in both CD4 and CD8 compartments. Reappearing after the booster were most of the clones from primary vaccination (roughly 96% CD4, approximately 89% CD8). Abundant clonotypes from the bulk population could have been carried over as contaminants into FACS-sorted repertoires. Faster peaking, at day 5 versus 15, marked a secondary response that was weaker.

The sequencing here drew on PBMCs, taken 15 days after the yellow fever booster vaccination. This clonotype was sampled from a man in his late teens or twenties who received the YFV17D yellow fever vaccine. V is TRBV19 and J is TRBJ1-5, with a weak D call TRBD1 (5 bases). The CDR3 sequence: CASSIVRGIGQPQHF. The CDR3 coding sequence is TGTGCCAGTAGTATAGTCCGGGGCATCGGGCAGCCCCAGCATTTT.